A selection of T cell receptor beta chains follows, all from one sample in a study of Graves' ophthalmopathy and Graves' hyperthyroidism. TCRdb fed the multiplex PCR reads into MiXCR, producing one record per CDR3 protein. The sample has about 210,000 distinct CDR3 sequences; roughly 27% are singletons. The sample comprised peripheral blood. All receptors come from a man aged 50 to 59 with Graves' ophthalmopathy. Each CDR3 is given with its conserved first and last residue. The order of the fields is clone size, D gene, J gene, V gene, CDR3 DNA, CDR3 protein. A D gene is named only where the DNA matches it firmly. Size is stated for part of the rows, as once, few or many counts, or as a class when the clone is expanded.

abundance: NA; d_gene: NA; j_gene: TRBJ2-2; v_gene: TRBV15; CDR3nt: TGTGCCACCAGCAGAGATAAAGGCTCGGCTAACACCGGGGAGCTGTTTTTT; CDR3aa: CATSRDKGSANTGELFF
abundance: many; d_gene: NA; j_gene: TRBJ1-5; v_gene: TRBV20-1; CDR3nt: TGCAGTGCTAGTGGGGGTAATCAGCCCCAGCATTTT; CDR3aa: CSASGGNQPQHF
abundance: many; d_gene: NA; j_gene: TRBJ2-7; v_gene: TRBV6-1; CDR3nt: TGTGCCAGCAGCCCTACACTCCATTTTGACGAGCAGTACTTC; CDR3aa: CASSPTLHFDEQYF
abundance: NA; d_gene: NA; j_gene: TRBJ2-5; v_gene: TRBV28; CDR3nt: TGTGCCAGCAGTTTTAACCTGGGGCCCAAAGAGACCCAGTACTTC; CDR3aa: CASSFNLGPKETQYF
abundance: NA; d_gene: NA; j_gene: TRBJ2-7; v_gene: TRBV15; CDR3nt: TGTGCCACCAGCAGAGATCCGGACCAACAGCAGTACTTC; CDR3aa: CATSRDPDQQQYF
abundance: many; d_gene: NA; j_gene: TRBJ2-7; v_gene: TRBV29-1; CDR3nt: TGCAGCGTCAGAGGAGACAGCAACTACGAGCAGTACTTC; CDR3aa: CSVRGDSNYEQYF
abundance: few; d_gene: NA; j_gene: TRBJ2-7; v_gene: TRBV6-2/TRBV6-3; CDR3nt: TGTGCCAGCAGTTCCACCAGGGAGATGAACGAGCAGTACTTC; CDR3aa: CASSSTREMNEQYF
abundance: many; d_gene: TRBD2; j_gene: TRBJ2-7; v_gene: TRBV18; CDR3nt: TGTGCCAGCTCACCACCCGGGGGGTACTACGAGCAGTACTTC; CDR3aa: CASSPPGGYYEQYF
abundance: many; d_gene: TRBD1; j_gene: TRBJ1-2; v_gene: TRBV4-1; CDR3nt: TGCGCCAGCGGCAGGGGGCTTGGCTACACCTTC; CDR3aa: CASGRGLGYTF
abundance: many; d_gene: NA; j_gene: TRBJ2-7; v_gene: TRBV6-1; CDR3nt: TGTGCCAGCAGTCGGGACCTTACGGGCTACGAGCAGTACTTC; CDR3aa: CASSRDLTGYEQYF
abundance: NA; d_gene: NA; j_gene: TRBJ2-5; v_gene: TRBV6-1; CDR3nt: TGTGCCAGCAGTCTAAGGGGTCAGGGACAAGAGACCCAGTACTTC; CDR3aa: CASSLRGQGQETQYF
abundance: many; d_gene: TRBD1; j_gene: TRBJ2-7; v_gene: TRBV6-1; CDR3nt: TGTGCCAGCAGTGAGTGGGACAGGGTCGCCGAGCAGTACTTC; CDR3aa: CASSEWDRVAEQYF
abundance: many; d_gene: TRBD2; j_gene: TRBJ2-5; v_gene: TRBV12-3/TRBV12-4; CDR3nt: TGTGCCAGCAGTTTGGTGGGACTAGCCGCGGAGACCCAGTACTTC; CDR3aa: CASSLVGLAAETQYF
abundance: many; d_gene: TRBD1; j_gene: TRBJ2-7; v_gene: TRBV20-1; CDR3nt: TGCAGTGCTAGACCTTTGACAGGGAGTTCCTACGAGCAGTACTTC; CDR3aa: CSARPLTGSSYEQYF
abundance: few; d_gene: NA; j_gene: TRBJ1-1; v_gene: TRBV12-3/TRBV12-4; CDR3nt: TGTGCCAGCAGTCCCCAACAGGTGAACACTGAAGCTTTCTTT; CDR3aa: CASSPQQVNTEAFF
abundance: many; d_gene: TRBD1; j_gene: TRBJ2-7; v_gene: TRBV6-2/TRBV6-3; CDR3nt: TGTGCCAGCAGTGACCCGGGACAGGGGGCCTACGAGCAGTACTTC; CDR3aa: CASSDPGQGAYEQYF
abundance: NA; d_gene: TRBD1; j_gene: TRBJ2-7; v_gene: TRBV19; CDR3nt: TGTGCCAGTAGTATCGGGGACAGCGGAGCGCCCTACGAGCAGTACTTC; CDR3aa: CASSIGDSGAPYEQYF
abundance: NA; d_gene: TRBD1; j_gene: TRBJ2-7; v_gene: TRBV29-1; CDR3nt: TGCAGCGTTGAAGCGGGACAGGGAGGCTACGAGCAGTACTTC; CDR3aa: CSVEAGQGGYEQYF
abundance: many; d_gene: TRBD1; j_gene: TRBJ1-1; v_gene: TRBV12-3/TRBV12-4; CDR3nt: TGTGCCAGCAGTTTGACCAGGGGGAGGGCCATTGAAGCTTTCTTT; CDR3aa: CASSLTRGRAIEAFF
abundance: many; d_gene: NA; j_gene: TRBJ2-2; v_gene: TRBV29-1; CDR3nt: TGCAGCGTTATCGAGCGGAACACCGGGGAGCTGTTTTTT; CDR3aa: CSVIERNTGELFF
abundance: many; d_gene: TRBD1; j_gene: TRBJ1-5; v_gene: TRBV6-2/TRBV6-3; CDR3nt: TGTGCCAGCAGACGTCAGGACAGGGGGCTAAATCAGCCCCAGCATTTT; CDR3aa: CASRRQDRGLNQPQHF
abundance: NA; d_gene: TRBD2; j_gene: TRBJ2-2; v_gene: TRBV30; CDR3nt: TGTGCCTGTGGCGGGACTAGCAACACCGGGGAGCTGTTTTTT; CDR3aa: CACGGTSNTGELFF
abundance: many; d_gene: NA; j_gene: TRBJ2-7; v_gene: TRBV4-1; CDR3nt: TGCGCCAGCAGCCAAGTAACAGGGGAGGGGGTCTACGAGCAGTACTTC; CDR3aa: CASSQVTGEGVYEQYF
abundance: many; d_gene: NA; j_gene: TRBJ2-7; v_gene: TRBV6-2/TRBV6-3; CDR3nt: TGTGCCAGCACCCCAGCCGATGGAGCCTACGAGCAGTACTTC; CDR3aa: CASTPADGAYEQYF
abundance: many; d_gene: NA; j_gene: TRBJ2-5; v_gene: TRBV20-1; CDR3nt: TGCAGTGCTAGACGCAGGGCAAACAAGAAAGAGACCCAGTACTTC; CDR3aa: CSARRRANKKETQYF
abundance: NA; d_gene: TRBD1; j_gene: TRBJ2-7; v_gene: TRBV28; CDR3nt: TGTGCCAGCAGCACCCCCCGGACAGGTGACTACGAGCAGTACTTC; CDR3aa: CASSTPRTGDYEQYF
abundance: many; d_gene: NA; j_gene: TRBJ2-7; v_gene: TRBV20-1; CDR3nt: TGCAGTGCTAGAGAGGGCGGCGGCCTCAATCCTTGGGAGCAGTACTTC; CDR3aa: CSAREGGGLNPWEQYF
abundance: many; d_gene: NA; j_gene: TRBJ1-2; v_gene: TRBV6-5; CDR3nt: TGTGCCAGCAGGCAACAGGTTAACTATGGCTACACCTTC; CDR3aa: CASRQQVNYGYTF
abundance: many; d_gene: TRBD1; j_gene: TRBJ1-2; v_gene: TRBV6-2/TRBV6-3; CDR3nt: TGTGCCAGCAGTTACGGGACAGGGATCGACTATGGCTACACCTTC; CDR3aa: CASSYGTGIDYGYTF
abundance: many; d_gene: NA; j_gene: TRBJ2-5; v_gene: TRBV11-2; CDR3nt: TGTGCCAGCAGCTTATCAGTCAGAGAGACCCAGTACTTC; CDR3aa: CASSLSVRETQYF
abundance: once; d_gene: NA; j_gene: TRBJ1-1; v_gene: TRBV25-1; CDR3nt: TGTGCCAGCAGTGACGCCGGGAAGGTGTGGACTGAAGCTTTCTTT; CDR3aa: CASSDAGKVWTEAFF
abundance: many; d_gene: TRBD2; j_gene: TRBJ2-5; v_gene: TRBV25-1; CDR3nt: TGTGCCAGCAGTGAATCAAGCGGGGATGAGACCCAGTACTTC; CDR3aa: CASSESSGDETQYF
abundance: many; d_gene: TRBD1; j_gene: TRBJ1-5; v_gene: TRBV28; CDR3nt: TGTGCCAGCAGTCGGGACAGGAGCAATCAGCCCCAGCATTTT; CDR3aa: CASSRDRSNQPQHF
abundance: many; d_gene: NA; j_gene: TRBJ1-5; v_gene: TRBV27; CDR3nt: TGTGCCAGCAGTTTAATTCCCGGACCAATTCAGCCCCAGCATTTT; CDR3aa: CASSLIPGPIQPQHF
abundance: many; d_gene: NA; j_gene: TRBJ2-2; v_gene: TRBV12-3/TRBV12-4; CDR3nt: TGTGCCAGCAGCGAACCTCGAACGGCTGGGGAGCTGTTTTTT; CDR3aa: CASSEPRTAGELFF
abundance: many; d_gene: TRBD1; j_gene: TRBJ2-5; v_gene: TRBV6-2/TRBV6-3; CDR3nt: TGTGCCAGCAGTTGGACAGGGGGCCAAGAGACCCAGTACTTC; CDR3aa: CASSWTGGQETQYF
abundance: many; d_gene: NA; j_gene: TRBJ2-7; v_gene: TRBV19; CDR3nt: TGTGCCAGCAAAACTAGTGGCCACCCCGAGTCCTACGAGCAGTACTTC; CDR3aa: CASKTSGHPESYEQYF
abundance: NA; d_gene: NA; j_gene: TRBJ1-4; v_gene: TRBV27; CDR3nt: TGTGCCAGTAGGGCAGGGTCTAATGAAAAACTGTTTTTT; CDR3aa: CASRAGSNEKLFF
abundance: many; d_gene: NA; j_gene: TRBJ1-5; v_gene: TRBV2; CDR3nt: TGTGCCAGCAGGGCCGGGGAAAGCAATCAGCCCCAGCATTTT; CDR3aa: CASRAGESNQPQHF
abundance: many; d_gene: TRBD2; j_gene: TRBJ2-7; v_gene: TRBV20-1; CDR3nt: TGCAGTGCTCCCGTGGGCGGGAGAGGGCCGTACGAGCAGTACTTC; CDR3aa: CSAPVGGRGPYEQYF
abundance: many; d_gene: NA; j_gene: TRBJ1-2; v_gene: TRBV28; CDR3nt: TGTGCCAGCAGTTTGGACAGAACCTATGGCTACACCTTC; CDR3aa: CASSLDRTYGYTF
abundance: NA; d_gene: NA; j_gene: TRBJ1-1; v_gene: TRBV18; CDR3nt: TGTGCCAGCTGCAGGAGTATGAACACTGAAGCTTTCTTT; CDR3aa: CASCRSMNTEAFF
abundance: NA; d_gene: NA; j_gene: TRBJ2-5; v_gene: TRBV7-2; CDR3nt: TGTGCCAGCAGCTTAACGAGGCCCGGGGAGACCCAGTACTTC; CDR3aa: CASSLTRPGETQYF
abundance: many; d_gene: NA; j_gene: TRBJ2-5; v_gene: TRBV5-1; CDR3nt: TGCGCCAGCAGCTTGGGCCAGGGGAGGGGAGAGACCCAGTACTTC; CDR3aa: CASSLGQGRGETQYF
abundance: once; d_gene: TRBD1; j_gene: TRBJ1-2; v_gene: TRBV6-1; CDR3nt: TGTGCCAGCAGTCCCACAGGGGCCCCCATAGGCTACACCTTC; CDR3aa: CASSPTGAPIGYTF
abundance: many; d_gene: TRBD2; j_gene: TRBJ2-7; v_gene: TRBV5-1; CDR3nt: TGCGCCAGCAGCCGTCGGGAGGGCTCCCCTACCTACGAGCAGTACTTC; CDR3aa: CASSRREGSPTYEQYF
abundance: many; d_gene: NA; j_gene: TRBJ2-7; v_gene: TRBV6-2/TRBV6-3; CDR3nt: TGTGCCAGCAGGCCTACACTAAACTACGAGCAGTACTTC; CDR3aa: CASRPTLNYEQYF
abundance: NA; d_gene: NA; j_gene: TRBJ1-5; v_gene: TRBV12-3/TRBV12-4; CDR3nt: TGTGCCAGCAGTCGAGTGGGCGGTCAGCCCCAGCATTTT; CDR3aa: CASSRVGGQPQHF
abundance: NA; d_gene: NA; j_gene: TRBJ1-1; v_gene: TRBV19; CDR3nt: TGTGCCAGTACGACCGGGGTATCGAGGGGTTCGAACACTGAAGCTTTCTTT; CDR3aa: CASTTGVSRGSNTEAFF
abundance: many; d_gene: TRBD2; j_gene: TRBJ2-7; v_gene: TRBV7-2; CDR3nt: TGTGCCAGCAGCTTAGCGAGGGGACTAGCGAGCGAGCAGTACTTC; CDR3aa: CASSLARGLASEQYF
abundance: many; d_gene: NA; j_gene: TRBJ2-7; v_gene: TRBV10-1; CDR3nt: TGCGCCAGCACCGTCCTAATCTACGAGCAGTACTTC; CDR3aa: CASTVLIYEQYF
abundance: many; d_gene: NA; j_gene: TRBJ1-5; v_gene: TRBV6-1; CDR3nt: TGTGCCAGTAAGTGGGGTTCGGCTCAGCCCCAGCATTTT; CDR3aa: CASKWGSAQPQHF
abundance: NA; d_gene: NA; j_gene: TRBJ2-7; v_gene: TRBV12-3/TRBV12-4; CDR3nt: TGTGCCAGCAGTCTACAGGAAGGGTGGTACGAGCAGTACTTC; CDR3aa: CASSLQEGWYEQYF
abundance: NA; d_gene: NA; j_gene: TRBJ1-2; v_gene: TRBV28; CDR3nt: TGTGCCAGCACAAGATCGGCGGGTGGCTATGGCTACACCTTC; CDR3aa: CASTRSAGGYGYTF